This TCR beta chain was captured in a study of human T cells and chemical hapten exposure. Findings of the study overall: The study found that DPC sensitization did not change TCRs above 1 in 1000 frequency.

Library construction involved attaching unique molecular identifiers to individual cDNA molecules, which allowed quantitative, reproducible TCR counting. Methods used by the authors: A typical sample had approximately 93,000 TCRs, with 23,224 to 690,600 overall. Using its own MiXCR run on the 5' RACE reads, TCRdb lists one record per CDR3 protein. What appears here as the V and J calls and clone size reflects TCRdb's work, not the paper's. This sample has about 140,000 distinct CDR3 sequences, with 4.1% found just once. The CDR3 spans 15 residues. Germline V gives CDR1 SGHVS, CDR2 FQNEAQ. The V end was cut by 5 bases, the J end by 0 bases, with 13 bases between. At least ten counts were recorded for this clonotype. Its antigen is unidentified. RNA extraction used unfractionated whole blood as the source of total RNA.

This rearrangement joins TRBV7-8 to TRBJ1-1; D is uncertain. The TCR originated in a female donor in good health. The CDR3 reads CASSPTVGLNTEAFF. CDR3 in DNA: TGTGCCAGCAGCCCTACGGTAGGGCTGAACACTGAAGCTTTCTTT.